The TCR beta chain under discussion was sequenced for a study of T cells after yellow fever vaccination. TCRdb re-derived calls from the 5' RACE reads in MiXCR, one entry per CDR3 protein. The sample records a few hundred thousand distinct CDR3 sequences, roughly 4.8% being singletons. This clonotype occurred many times. Its specificity is unknown. Findings of the study overall: Booster sampling recovered most clones from primary vaccination (approximately 97% CD4, approximately 88% CD8).

The TCR comes from a man aged 18-30 years who received the YFV17D yellow fever vaccine. The source material was CD4+ T cells sorted from PBMCs, sampled on the day of the yellow fever booster vaccination.

CDR3 DNA sequence: TGTGCCAGCAGCTTGGCCCGGAAAAACATTCAGTACTTC. Its protein is CASSLARKNIQYF. The chain is built from TRBV5-5 and TRBJ2-4; unclear D gene. CDR3 length: 13 residues. Between the trimmed V and J ends, which lost 0 bases and 4 bases, there was a span of 5 bases. CDR1 and CDR2 (germline): SGHKS, YYEKEE (reference sequence).